The 19 T cell receptor beta chains in this list originate from one sample, sequenced in a study of blood T cell repertoires in COVID-19. Generated by immunoSEQ multiplex PCR, the TCRdb table keeps only in-frame clones and is missing some. The sample carries about 260,000 clones, more than 75% recorded once. Sequenced input: peripheral blood. Receptors were obtained from a woman aged 55-75 years with COVID-19, enrolled during active disease.

This sequence joins TRBV6-5 and TRBJ1-5; D is perhaps TRBD1 (5 bases). This CDR3 has 14 residues. Germline V gene lookup returns CDR1 MNHEY and CDR2 SVGAGI. Trimming removed 7 bases at V and 4 bases at J, with 14 bases between. CDR3 region: CASTEGQGNQPQHF. CDR3 coding DNA: TGTGCCAGCACCGAAGGGCAGGGTAATCAGCCCCAGCATTTT.

The chain combines TRBV9 with TRBJ1-2; D call uncertain. Trimming stripped 0 bases from V and 8 bases from J, with 14 bases between. Germline CDR1 reads SGDLS; CDR2 reads YYNGEE. The CDR3 contains 14 residues. CDR3 region: CASSVGSVARGYTF. The DNA for the CDR3 is TGTGCCAGCAGCGTAGGGTCAGTTGCTAGGGGCTACACCTTC.

This clone appeared a single time. V and J are TRBV29-1 and TRBJ2-1; TRBD2 agrees at 8 bases. From germline, CDR1 is SQVTM and CDR2 ANQGSEA. The ends lost 6 bases at V and 7 bases at J; junction bases unmatched: 11. The CDR3 has 14 residues. CDR3 coding DNA: TGCAGCGTAGCTAAGCGGGAGAGGGAAAATGAGCAGTTCTTC. Translating it yields CSVAKRERENEQFF.

This sequence joins TRBV3-1 (or the pseudogene TRBV3-2) and TRBJ2-7; 8 bases are a match to TRBD1. Germline V lookup: CDR1 LGHDT, CDR2 YNNKEL (reference sequence). J gave up 6 bases and V 1 base, and 5 bases lay outside the gene matches. The CDR3 covers 14 residues. CDR3: CASSQVRGHSEQYF. The CDR3 nucleotides are TGTGCCAGCAGCCAAGTCAGGGGGCATAGCGAGCAGTACTTC.

This clone was observed once. The J gene is TRBJ2-1, the V gene TRBV19; TRBD2 aligns across 9 bases. The V gene's germline CDR1 is LNHDA and CDR2 SQIVND (reference sequence). This CDR3 is built from 19 residues. Trimming cost V 3 bases and J 0 bases; bases outside gene matches: 12. Here the CDR3 reads CASSIYHPSGRSSYNEQFF. As DNA, the CDR3 is TGTGCCAGTAGTATCTACCACCCCAGCGGGAGGAGCTCCTACAATGAGCAGTTCTTC. Using reference TRBV19 and TRBJ2-1 for the parts outside the CDR3, the full variable domain is DGGITQSPKYLFRKEGQNVTLSCEQNLNHDAMYWYRQDPGQGLRLIYYSQIVNDFQKGDIAEGYSVSREKKESFPLTVTSAQKNPTAFYLCASSIYHPSGRSSYNEQFFGPGTRLTVL.

The chain is built from TRBV3-1 (or the pseudogene TRBV3-2) and TRBJ1-2; weak D call: TRBD1 (6 bases). The germline V gene encodes CDR1 LGHDT and CDR2 YNNKEL (reference sequence). V was cut by 4 bases and J by 2 bases, with 20 bases left in between. The CDR3 covers 17 residues. The CDR3 protein is CASSRENRAGRNYGYTF. The CDR3 DNA reads TGTGCCAGCAGCCGAGAAAACAGGGCTGGTAGGAACTATGGCTACACCTTC.

The chain is built from TRBV15 and TRBJ1-5; D is unresolved. The germline CDR1 and CDR2 sequences are LNHNV and YYDKDF (reference sequence). The CDR3 is made up of 14 amino acids. The V end lost 5 bases, the J end lost 5 bases, and 13 bases lay between the germline ends. In nucleotides, the CDR3 is TGTGCCACCAGCGGAAGCAGGTTCTATCAGCCCCAGCATTTT. It encodes CATSGSRFYQPQHF. The whole variable domain, remainder taken from reference TRBV15 and TRBJ1-5, is DAMVIQNPRYQVTQFGKPVTLSCSQTLNHNVMYWYQQKSSQAPKLLFHYYDKDFNNEADTPDNFQSRRPNTSFCFLDIRSPGLGDTAMYLCATSGSRFYQPQHFGDGTRLSIL.

V is TRBV4-1 and J is TRBJ2-5; 13 nucleotides match TRBD2. V lost 1 base to trimming and J lost 4 bases; unmatched junction nucleotides: 3. CDR1 and CDR2 from the germline V gene are MGHRA and YSYEKL. The CDR3 has 16 residues. The CDR3 spells CASSQVGLAGVETQYF. CDR3 bases: TGCGCCAGCAGCCAAGTCGGACTAGCGGGAGTAGAGACCCAGTACTTC.

The gene calls are TRBV19 and TRBJ1-5; TRBD1 matches at 7 bases. This CDR3 spans 13 amino acids. Germline V gene data show CDR1 as LNHDA and CDR2 as SQIVND (reference sequence). Trimming removed 6 bases from V and 7 bases from J; junction bases left unmatched: 6. The CDR3 DNA reads as TGTGCCAGTAGGACAGGGATAGAGCAGCCCCAGCATTTT. This gives the protein CASRTGIEQPQHF.

The gene calls are TRBV5-6 and TRBJ2-7, with 9 bases fitting TRBD1. CDR3 length: 14 amino acids. Germline V CDR1 and CDR2: SGHDT, YYEEEE. V lost 4 bases to trimming and J lost 6 bases; unmatched junction nucleotides: 8. Here the CDR3 reads CASSPQDRGFEQYF. As DNA, the CDR3 is TGTGCCAGCAGCCCCCAGGACAGGGGATTCGAGCAGTACTTC.

The V gene is TRBV10-3, the J gene TRBJ2-2; 8 bases align to TRBD1. Unmatched junction bases numbered 2, after V lost 7 bases and J lost 1 base. CDR1 is ENHRY and CDR2 is SYGVKD in the germline V gene. The CDR3 is 14 amino acids. The CDR3 region is CAIKGTGNTGELFF. The DNA of the CDR3 is TGTGCCATCAAGGGGACAGGGAACACCGGGGAGCTGTTTTTT.

The CDR3 DNA follows: TGTGCCAGCAGTCCCCGTGAAAAACTGTTTTTT. It translates to CASSPREKLFF. This chain joins TRBV2 and TRBJ1-4; D is ambiguous. CDR3 length: 11 amino acids. Germline CDR1 is SNHLY and CDR2 is FYNNEI. V gave up 5 bases and J gave up 7 bases, with 5 bases separating them.

The V gene is TRBV5-8, the J gene TRBJ1-4, with D unresolved. The length of the CDR3 is 15 residues. Between the trimmed V and J ends, which lost 0 bases and 2 bases, there was a span of 8 bases. The germline gives CDR1 SGHTS, CDR2 YDEGEE. The CDR3 nucleotides read TGTGCCAGCAGCTTGGGGAGAGGGACTAATGAAAAACTGTTTTTT. Protein sequence: CASSLGRGTNEKLFF.

This rearrangement joins TRBV24-1 to TRBJ2-7, with D possibly matching TRBD1 (7 bases). The CDR3 spans 15 residues. Germline values: CDR1 KGHDR, CDR2 SFDVKD. V was cut by 5 bases and J by 1 base, with 14 bases left in between. The CDR3 sequence is CATSAGTAGSYEQYF. DNA of the CDR3: TGTGCCACCAGTGCCGGGACAGCGGGTTCCTACGAGCAGTACTTC.

The gene calls are TRBV28 and TRBJ2-7; D uncertain. Germline CDR1 MDHEN, CDR2 SYDVKM. The CDR3 runs to 12 residues. Trimming stripped 2 bases from V and 3 bases from J, with 5 bases between. CDR3 coding DNA: TGTGCCAGCAGTTTACAGGTCTACGAGCAGTACTTC. Residues: CASSLQVYEQYF.

The chain links TRBV28 to TRBJ1-2, with no clear D. This CDR3 is 12 amino acids long. Germline-derived CDR1 and CDR2 are MDHEN and SYDVKM. V was cut by 8 bases and J by 3 bases, with 10 bases left in between. CDR3 nucleotide sequence: TGTGCCAGCGGTGGCATTTACTATGGCTACACCTTC. This gives the protein CASGGIYYGYTF.

In DNA form, the CDR3 reads TGCGCCAGCAGCTCAATGGGACTAGGAAAGGGTGAGCAGTTCTTC. Protein sequence: CASSSMGLGKGEQFF. The chain uses TRBV5-1 and TRBJ2-1; TRBD2 matches at 8 bases. The CDR3 totals 15 residues. The V segment lost 3 bases and the J segment 9 bases; nucleotides outside the gene matches: 11. In germline, CDR1 is SGHRS, CDR2 YFSETQ.

V is TRBV28 and J is TRBJ1-2; D remains unclear. V lost 4 bases and J lost 7, with 7 bases in between. This CDR3 is built from 11 residues. The germline gives CDR1 MDHEN, CDR2 SYDVKM. The CDR3 bases are TGTGCCAGCAGTTCTAGGAGTGGCTACACCTTC. It codes for CASSSRSGYTF.

Only a few counts were recorded for this clone. In DNA, the CDR3 is TGTGCCAGCAGGGAAGGGACAACGAATTCACCCCTCCACTTT. Translating it yields CASREGTTNSPLHF. The J gene is TRBJ1-6, the V gene TRBV27, with a weak D call TRBD1 (6 bases). The CDR3 sequence is 14 residues long. The V gene's germline CDR1 is MNHEY and CDR2 SMNVEV (reference sequence). Trimming cost V 6 bases and J 7 bases, with 13 bases left between them.